Included here is one TCR beta chain sequence, with context. The assay was immunoSEQ multiplex PCR, and TCRdb's table has in-frame clones only and misses some. This table holds hundreds of thousands of clones, about 90% found once. This sample is part of a study of shared T cell receptors in the human thymus. The J segment lost 7 bases and the V segment lost 5 bases, leaving 10 bases of the junction unmatched. Germline CDR1 is SGHVS and CDR2 is FQNEAQ. This CDR3 comprises 15 residues. This sample also appeared in a second study, on human thymus T cells. That paper adds: Thymus pieces cut out during corrective heart surgery were the tissue that was used.

The chain joins TRBV7-8 to TRBJ2-1; 8 nucleotides align to TRBD1. Sequenced material: thymocytes. This TCR derives from a boy under three years old with a congenital heart defect. Here the CDR3 DNA reads TGTGCCAGCAGCGATGCAGGGGGCTCGGGAAATGAGCAGTTCTTC. This gives the protein CASSDAGGSGNEQFF.